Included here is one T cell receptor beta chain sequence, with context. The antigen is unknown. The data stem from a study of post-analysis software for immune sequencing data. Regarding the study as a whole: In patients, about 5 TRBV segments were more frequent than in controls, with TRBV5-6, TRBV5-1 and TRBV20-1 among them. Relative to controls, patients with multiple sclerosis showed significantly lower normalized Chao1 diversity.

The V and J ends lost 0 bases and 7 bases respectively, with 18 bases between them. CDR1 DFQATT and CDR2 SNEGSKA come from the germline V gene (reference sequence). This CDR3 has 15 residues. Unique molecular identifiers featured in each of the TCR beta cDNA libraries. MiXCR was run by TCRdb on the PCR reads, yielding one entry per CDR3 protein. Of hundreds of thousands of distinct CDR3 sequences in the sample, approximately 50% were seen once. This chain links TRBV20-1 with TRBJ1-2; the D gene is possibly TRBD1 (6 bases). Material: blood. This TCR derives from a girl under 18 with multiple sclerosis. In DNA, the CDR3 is TGCAGTGCTAGAGACAACTCGGGACACGGGAGTGGCTACACCTTC. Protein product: CSARDNSGHGSGYTF.